These 30 T cell receptor beta chains came from one sample sequenced in a study of blood T cell repertoires in COVID-19. Sequencing was performed with immunoSEQ multiplex PCR; in TCRdb, only in-frame clones are kept and a portion is missing. This sample has fewer than 350,000 clones, with approximately 90% found just once. Sample: peripheral blood. These receptor sequences come from a man aged 40-49 years with acute or convalescent COVID-19.

The CDR3 reads CASSRPPDKFLPYGYTF. CDR3 bases: TGTGCCAGCAGTCGGCCCCCGGACAAGTTTTTACCTTATGGCTACACCTTC. The chain couples TRBV6-2 or TRBV6-3 to TRBJ1-2; a possible D gene is TRBD1 (5 bases). This CDR3 has 17 residues. Germline CDR1 and CDR2: MNHEY and SVGEGT. V gave up 5 bases and J gave up 5 bases, with 24 bases separating them.

This clone was counted once. The V and J genes are TRBV9 and TRBJ1-5, with D perhaps TRBD1 (5 bases). There are 13 residues in the CDR3. CDR1 SGDLS and CDR2 YYNGEE come from the germline V gene. Trimming shortened V by 0 bases and J by 11 bases, and 12 bases separated the two germline ends. The CDR3 nucleotides are TGTGCCAGCAGCGTAGACGGGGGAAGTACCCAGCATTTT. Translated: CASSVDGGSTQHF.

V is TRBV12-3 or TRBV12-4 and J is TRBJ1-1, with D uncertain. This CDR3 has 12 amino acids. Trimming removed 1 base at V and 6 bases at J, with 6 bases between. DNA for the CDR3: TGTGCCAGCAGTTTAGGGCTTCCTGAAGCTTTCTTT. Protein product: CASSLGLPEAFF.

The CDR3 DNA sequence: TGTGCCAGCAGCTTACGGTACAGCTCTGGGGCCAACGTCCTGACTTTC. Its protein is CASSLRYSSGANVLTF. This chain links TRBV11-1 with TRBJ2-6, with no clear D. The CDR3 covers 16 residues. Trimming removed 2 bases at V and 0 bases at J, with 8 bases between. Germline CDR1 reads SGHAT; CDR2 reads FQDESV (reference sequence). Full variable domain (missing parts from reference TRBV11-1 and TRBJ2-6): EAEVAQSPRYKITEKSQAVAFWCDPISGHATLYWYRQILGQGPELLVQFQDESVVDDSQLPKDRFSAERLKGVDSTLKIQPAELGDSAMYLCASSLRYSSGANVLTFGAGSRLTVL.

This sequence joins TRBV7-9 and TRBJ1-3, with D possibly matching TRBD1 (6 bases). The ends were cut back, 2 bases at V and 0 bases at J, with 11 bases in the middle. This CDR3 has 16 residues. The germline CDR1 and CDR2 sequences are SEHNR and FQNEAQ (reference sequence). CDR3 bases: TGTGCCAGCAGCTTATTCGGACAGAGCTCTGGAAACACCATATATTTT. It yields the protein CASSLFGQSSGNTIYF.

The CDR3 spells CASIPEGSLHTEAFF. CDR3 nucleotide sequence: TGTGCCAGCATCCCGGAAGGGAGCCTCCACACTGAAGCTTTCTTT. This chain uses TRBV6-6 with TRBJ1-1, with D unclear. V was shortened by 7 bases and J by 3 bases, with 18 bases between the two germline ends. The CDR3 consists of 15 residues. Germline CDR1 and CDR2: MNHNY and SVGAGI (reference sequence).

In its sample, this clone was seen once. The CDR3 coding sequence is TGTGCCAGCAGCTCCTACTCGACTAGTTACGAGCAGTACTTC. Residues: CASSSYSTSYEQYF. The J gene is TRBJ2-7, the V gene TRBV7-2; a weak D match, TRBD2 (6 bases). Germline V gene sequence: CDR1 SGHTA, CDR2 FQGNSA. Trimming stripped 4 bases from V and 4 bases from J, with 14 bases between. CDR3 length: 14 amino acids.

V is TRBV5-4 and J is TRBJ1-2; 9 nucleotides agree with TRBD1. The V gene's germline CDR1 is SGHNT and CDR2 YYREEE (reference sequence). CDR3 length: 15 amino acids. J gave up 4 bases and V 4 bases, and 8 bases lay outside the gene matches. The CDR3 here is CASSITGTGSYGYTF. DNA for the CDR3: TGTGCCAGCAGCATCACCGGGACAGGGTCCTATGGCTACACCTTC.

This chain links TRBV19 with TRBJ2-3; TRBD2 matches 9 bases. The length of the CDR3 is 14 residues. The V gene end was trimmed by 7 bases and the J gene end by 6 bases; junction bases not matched to a gene: 8. CDR1 LNHDA and CDR2 SQIVND come from the germline V gene (reference sequence). This chain's CDR3 is CASTKAGGPDTQYF. The CDR3 DNA follows: TGTGCCAGTACTAAGGCGGGGGGGCCTGATACGCAGTATTTT. Full variable domain (rest looked up from reference TRBV19 and TRBJ2-3): DGGITQSPKYLFRKEGQNVTLSCEQNLNHDAMYWYRQDPGQGLRLIYYSQIVNDFQKGDIAEGYSVSREKKESFPLTVTSAQKNPTAFYLCASTKAGGPDTQYFGPGTRLTVL.

The V gene is TRBV6-5, the J gene TRBJ1-5; no clear D gene. Per the germline V gene, CDR1 is MNHEY and CDR2 is SVGAGI. CDR3 size: 14 residues. Trimming cost V 6 bases and J 0 bases, with 9 bases left between them. CDR3 nucleotide sequence: TGTGCCAGCAGCGGTCTTAATAGCAATCAGCCCCAGCATTTT. Translation gives CASSGLNSNQPQHF.

The chain combines TRBV30 with TRBJ2-4, with D maybe TRBD1 (5 bases). Germline V gene data show CDR1 as GTSNPN and CDR2 as SVGIG (reference sequence). CDR3 length: 14 amino acids. V was cut by 4 bases and J by 2 bases, with 12 bases left in between. CDR3 protein: CAWTPTETKNIQYF. The CDR3 nucleotides read TGTGCCTGGACTCCGACAGAAACCAAAAACATTCAGTACTTC.

The chain employs TRBV1 and TRBJ1-1; the table's D call, TRBD1, was not checked against the DNA. TRBV1 is an annotated pseudogene. The CDR3 loop spans 18 amino acids. The CDR3 coding sequence is TGCACCAGCAGCCAACCCGAAGGAGAACAGGGGTTGAGGACTGAAGCTTTCTTT. This gives the protein CTSSQPEGEQGLRTEAFF.

This chain links TRBV6-5 with TRBJ2-3; 9 bases are a match to TRBD2. Germline CDR1 reads MNHEY; CDR2 reads SVGAGI. This CDR3 has 15 residues. The V gene end was trimmed by 8 bases and the J gene end by 2 bases; junction bases not matched to a gene: 8. The CDR3 sequence is CASLEPSGATDTQYF. Here the CDR3 DNA reads TGTGCCAGCTTAGAGCCTAGCGGGGCCACAGATACGCAGTATTTT.

The genes are TRBV7-9 and TRBJ1-1, with 7 nucleotides matching TRBD1. Germline-derived CDR1 and CDR2 are SEHNR and FQNEAQ (reference sequence). Trimming took 5 bases from V and 0 from J; bases not matched to a gene: 12. The CDR3 length is 17 residues. The CDR3 spells CASSPPTGLFVNTEAFF. CDR3 sequence (DNA): TGTGCCAGCAGCCCGCCGACAGGGCTTTTTGTGAACACTGAAGCTTTCTTT.

This chain links TRBV6-5 with TRBJ1-2; 7 nucleotides line up with TRBD1. This CDR3 contains 13 residues. Germline V CDR1 and CDR2: MNHEY, SVGAGI. The V and J ends lost 2 bases and 4 bases, in that order; junction bases with no gene match: 1. The CDR3 loop reads CASSYGTVYGYTF. The CDR3 DNA follows: TGTGCCAGCAGTTACGGGACAGTCTATGGCTACACCTTC.

The V and J genes are TRBV15 and TRBJ1-5; possible D gene TRBD1, 5 bases. The CDR3 extends over 15 amino acids. Germline loops: CDR1 LNHNV, CDR2 YYDKDF (reference sequence). V dropped 1 base and J dropped 1 base, with 8 bases sitting between them. The CDR3: CATSRGQISNQPQHF. The CDR3 nucleotides are TGTGCCACCAGCAGAGGACAGATCAGCAATCAGCCCCAGCATTTT.

The V call is TRBV2, the J call TRBJ2-7; 11 nucleotides align to TRBD2. The CDR3 is 13 residues long. J gave up 6 bases and V 7 bases, and 5 bases lay outside the gene matches. CDR1 and CDR2 from the germline V gene are SNHLY and FYNNEI. The DNA of the CDR3 is TGTGCCAGCAAGGTAGCGGGGGGGCCCGAGCAGTACTTC. Its protein product is CASKVAGGPEQYF. The whole variable domain, filled in from reference TRBV2 and TRBJ2-7, reads EPEVTQTPSHQVTQMGQEVILRCVPISNHLYFYWYRQILGQKVEFLVSFYNNEISEKSEIFDDQFSVERPDGSNFTLKIRSTKLEDSAMYFCASKVAGGPEQYFGPGTRLTVT.

The chain carries TRBV10-3 and TRBJ2-2, with D perhaps matching TRBD2 (6 bases). V shed 1 base and J shed 5 bases, with 8 bases lying between them. Germline CDR1 reads ENHRY; CDR2 reads SYGVKD. The CDR3 runs to 14 residues. The CDR3 protein is CAISELEGTGELFF. The CDR3 DNA sequence: TGTGCCATCAGTGAGTTGGAGGGAACCGGGGAGCTGTTTTTT.

This clone occurred once. The J gene is TRBJ1-1, the V gene TRBV9; no clear D. Looked up from germline, CDR1 is SGDLS and CDR2 is YYNGEE. The CDR3 has 15 residues. Trimming cost V 0 bases and J 0 bases, with 9 bases left between them. The CDR3 region has the DNA TGTGCCAGCAGCGTAGTAGACACGATGAACACTGAAGCTTTCTTT. It specifies CASSVVDTMNTEAFF.

The chain uses TRBV5-6 and TRBJ1-2; TRBD1 aligns across 7 bases. With V trimmed by 6 bases and J by 4 bases, 9 bases remained unmatched. The CDR3 extends over 14 amino acids. Germline values: CDR1 SGHDT, CDR2 YYEEEE. The CDR3 loop reads CASILGQKGYGYTF. CDR3 bases: TGTGCCAGCATCCTGGGACAGAAAGGCTATGGCTACACCTTC.

This chain links TRBV6-5 with TRBJ1-6; perhaps TRBD1 as D (6 bases). The CDR3 runs to 14 residues. Looked up from germline, CDR1 is MNHEY and CDR2 is SVGAGI. The V end lost 7 bases, the J end lost 7 bases, and 14 bases lay between the germline ends. DNA for the CDR3: TGTGCCAGCACCTCCGGACAGTCAAATTCACCCCTCCACTTT. It codes for CASTSGQSNSPLHF.

The chain combines TRBV7-2 with TRBJ1-2, with D unclear. The CDR3 consists of 17 residues. Trimming removed 0 bases at V and 4 bases at J, with 18 bases between. Germline CDR1 reads SGHTA; CDR2 reads FQGNSA. DNA of the CDR3: TGTGCCAGCAGCTTAGCCGTCTACGACAAGGCCGTCTATGGCTACACCTTC. Translating it yields CASSLAVYDKAVYGYTF. Full variable domain (rest looked up from reference TRBV7-2 and TRBJ1-2): GAGVSQSPSNKVTEKGKDVELRCDPISGHTALYWYRQSLGQGLEFLIYFQGNSAPDKSGLPSDRFSAERTGGSVSTLTIQRTQQEDSAVYLCASSLAVYDKAVYGYTFGSGTRLTVV.

The chain joins TRBV6-5 to TRBJ2-7, with 9 bases identical to TRBD2. The CDR3 spans 16 residues. Trimming took 0 bases from V and 2 from J; bases not matched to a gene: 5. The V gene's germline CDR1 is MNHEY and CDR2 SVGAGI. The CDR3, as DNA: TGTGCCAGCAGTTACTCGATCCAGCGGGGGGCCTACGAGCAGTACTTC. Translation gives CASSYSIQRGAYEQYF.

The CDR3 loop reads CAISESKTASLSIWGYTF. CDR3 nucleotide sequence: TGTGCCATCAGTGAGTCTAAGACAGCGAGTTTATCCATCTGGGGCTACACCTTC. This chain connects TRBV10-3 to TRBJ1-2; TRBD1 is a possible D gene (5 bases). CDR1 is ENHRY, CDR2 SYGVKD, per germline. This CDR3 has 18 amino acids. V was shortened by 0 bases and J by 8 bases, with 25 bases between the two germline ends.

V usage is TRBV15 and J usage is TRBJ2-3, with a weak D call TRBD2 (5 bases). Germline V CDR1 and CDR2: LNHNV, YYDKDF (reference sequence). CDR3 length: 14 amino acids. The V and J ends lost 7 bases and 4 bases respectively, with 15 bases between them. The CDR3 sequence is CATTRGYRADTQYF. CDR3 nucleotides: TGTGCCACCACTAGAGGGTACCGGGCAGATACGCAGTATTTT.

The chain joins TRBV11-3 to TRBJ2-3, with D tentatively TRBD1 (5 bases). Trimming took 3 bases from V and 5 from J, leaving 21 bases between them. The CDR3 has 17 residues. Per the germline V gene, CDR1 is SGHNT and CDR2 is YENEEA. This CDR3 reads CASSLGLRTPFEDTQYF. CDR3 coding DNA: TGTGCCAGCAGCTTGGGGCTTAGGACCCCTTTCGAAGATACGCAGTATTTT. The full variable domain, in which reference TRBV11-3 and TRBJ2-3 provide the parts outside the CDR3, is EAGVVQSPRYKIIEKKQPVAFWCNPISGHNTLYWYLQNLGQGPELLIRYENEEAVDDSQLPKDRFSAERLKGVDSTLKIQPAELGDSAVYLCASSLGLRTPFEDTQYFGPGTRLTVL.

This chain joins TRBV7-6 and TRBJ2-2; maybe TRBD1 (7 bases). Trimming removed 2 bases from V and 1 base from J, with 11 bases in between. Germline lookup yields CDR1 SGHVS and CDR2 FNYEAQ. The CDR3 sequence is 16 residues long. CDR3 sequence: CASSLWRGQNTGELFF. The CDR3 bases are TGTGCCAGCAGCTTATGGAGGGGGCAGAACACCGGGGAGCTGTTTTTT.

The chain recombines TRBV6-5 with TRBJ1-1; a possible D gene is TRBD1 (6 bases). V lost 2 bases, J lost 4 bases, and 14 bases lay in between. CDR3 length: 15 amino acids. Germline assignment: CDR1 MNHEY and CDR2 SVGAGI. In DNA form, the CDR3 reads TGTGCCAGCAGTTACAAGCCACAGGGCTCCACTGAAGCTTTCTTT. Residues: CASSYKPQGSTEAFF.

The CDR3 sequence is CASSMTGLTNEKLFF. The CDR3 nucleotides read TGTGCCAGCAGCATGACAGGGTTGACTAATGAAAAACTGTTTTTT. J is TRBJ1-4 and V is TRBV7-6; 7 nucleotides line up with TRBD1. V was clipped by 5 bases and J by 2 bases; unmatched bases: 5. This CDR3 region has 15 residues. Germline loops: CDR1 SGHVS, CDR2 FNYEAQ.

This clone was recorded once. The CDR3 reads CASSSRNGNTEAFF. The CDR3 nucleotides are TGCGCCAGCAGCAGTAGAAATGGGAACACTGAAGCTTTCTTT. The V and J genes are TRBV5-1 and TRBJ1-1; D is ambiguous. The V end lost 4 bases, the J end lost 1 base, and 11 bases lay between the germline ends. Germline CDR1 and CDR2: SGHRS and YFSETQ. This CDR3 is 14 amino acids long.